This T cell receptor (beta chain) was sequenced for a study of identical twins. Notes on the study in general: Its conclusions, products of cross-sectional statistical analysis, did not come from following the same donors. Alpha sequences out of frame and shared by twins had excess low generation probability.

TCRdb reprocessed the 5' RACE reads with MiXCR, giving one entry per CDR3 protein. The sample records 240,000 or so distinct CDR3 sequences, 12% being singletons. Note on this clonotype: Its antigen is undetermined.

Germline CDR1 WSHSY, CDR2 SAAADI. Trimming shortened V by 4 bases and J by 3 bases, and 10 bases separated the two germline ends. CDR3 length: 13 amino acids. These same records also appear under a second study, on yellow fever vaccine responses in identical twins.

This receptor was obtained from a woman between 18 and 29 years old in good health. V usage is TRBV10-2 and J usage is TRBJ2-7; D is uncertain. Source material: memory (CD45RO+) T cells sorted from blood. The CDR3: CASSGSLSYEQYF. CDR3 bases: TGCGCCAGCAGTGGATCATTAAGCTACGAGCAGTACTTC.